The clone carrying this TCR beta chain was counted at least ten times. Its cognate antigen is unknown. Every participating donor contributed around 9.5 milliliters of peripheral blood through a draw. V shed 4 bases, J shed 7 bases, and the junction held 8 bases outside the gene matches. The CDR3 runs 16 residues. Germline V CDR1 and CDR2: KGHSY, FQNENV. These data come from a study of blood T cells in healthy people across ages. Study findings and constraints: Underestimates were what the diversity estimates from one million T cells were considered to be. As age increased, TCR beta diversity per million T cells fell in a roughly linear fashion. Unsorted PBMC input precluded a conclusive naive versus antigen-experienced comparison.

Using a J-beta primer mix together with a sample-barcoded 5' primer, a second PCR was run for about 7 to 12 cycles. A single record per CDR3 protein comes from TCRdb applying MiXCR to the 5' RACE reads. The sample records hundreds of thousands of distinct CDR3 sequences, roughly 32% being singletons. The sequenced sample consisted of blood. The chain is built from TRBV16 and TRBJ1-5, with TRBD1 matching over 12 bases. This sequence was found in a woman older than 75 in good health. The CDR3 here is CASSPGTGGLLQPQHF. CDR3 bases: TGTGCCAGCAGCCCCGGGACAGGGGGCCTCTTACAGCCCCAGCATTTT.